This T cell receptor (beta chain) is from a study of T cells after yellow fever vaccination. Overall study context: Researchers used SMART-Seq v4 Ultra Low Input to prepare fractions that had low cell numbers. Study-level points and caveats: The booster response re-showed most primary clones: around 96% CD4, around 85% CD8. Abundant clonotypes (contaminants from the bulk population) could be present in FACS-sorted repertoires.

Worth noting for this clonotype: Its specificity is not known.

Germline V gene sequence: CDR1 SGHRS, CDR2 YFSETQ. The V end was cut by 0 bases, the J end by 9 bases, with 7 bases between. This CDR3 is 12 amino acids long. By 5'RACE template switching, TCR cDNA was produced, with a universal primer site and UMIs added in the process. A single record per CDR3 protein comes from TCRdb applying MiXCR to the 5' RACE reads. The sample records around 100,000 distinct CDR3 sequences, under 7% being singletons. The V gene is TRBV5-1, the J gene TRBJ2-1; D remains ambiguous. The material sequenced was CD8+ T cells sorted from PBMCs, taken 10 days after the yellow fever booster vaccination. This receptor was obtained from a man between 18 and 29 years old who received the YFV17D yellow fever vaccine. CDR3 amino acids: CASSLGVAEQFF. DNA of the CDR3: TGCGCCAGCAGCTTGGGAGTAGCTGAGCAGTTCTTC.